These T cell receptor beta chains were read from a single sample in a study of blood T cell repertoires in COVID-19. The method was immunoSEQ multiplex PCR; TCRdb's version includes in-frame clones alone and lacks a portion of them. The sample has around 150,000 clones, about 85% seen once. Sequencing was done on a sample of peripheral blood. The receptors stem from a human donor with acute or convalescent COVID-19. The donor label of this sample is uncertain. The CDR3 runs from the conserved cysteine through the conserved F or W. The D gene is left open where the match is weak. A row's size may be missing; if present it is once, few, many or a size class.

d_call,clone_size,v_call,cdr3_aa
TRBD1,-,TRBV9,CASSVGRTGFSIGETQYF
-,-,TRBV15,CATSSLGLGTDTQYF
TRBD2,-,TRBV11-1,CASSPASLAGGLEQYF
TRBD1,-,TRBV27,CASSFRTGGRNGYTF
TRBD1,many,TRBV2,CASSRDRENQPQHF
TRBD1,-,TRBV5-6,CASSLEGAPGDDQPQHF
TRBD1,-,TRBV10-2,CASRTRQGTEAFF
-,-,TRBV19,CASSIGGRDSHFYGYTF
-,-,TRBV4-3,CASSQDTKNSFYNSPLHF
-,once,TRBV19,CASSLEQSTEAFF
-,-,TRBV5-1,CASGDQGGVVTEAFF
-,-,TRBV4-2,CASSQGKGPPSYEQYF
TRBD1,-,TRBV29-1,CSVLGPRTGNTGELFF
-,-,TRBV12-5,CASGLRGNTIYF
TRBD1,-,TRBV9,CASSVEVDRGISPLHF
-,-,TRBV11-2,CASSRLGSGGTDTQYF
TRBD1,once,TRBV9,CASSLDRGGNTEAFF
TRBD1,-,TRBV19,CASNGWTGRGNQPQHF
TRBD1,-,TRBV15,CATSRGQGAAGELFF
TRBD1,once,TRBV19,CASSATGGRSDEQYF